This is a list of T cell receptor beta chains from one sample in a study of blood T cell repertoires in COVID-19. Assay: immunoSEQ multiplex PCR; the TCRdb copy retains only in-frame clones and omits some. The sample has around 150,000 clones, roughly 80% seen once. Sample: peripheral blood. The receptors originated from a man aged 55 to 70 with acute or convalescent COVID-19. Both conserved end residues are part of each CDR3. A D gene is named only where the DNA matches it firmly. Size is omitted from some rows. Given values are once, few, many or a class for expanded clones.

>TRBV4-3|TRBJ2-4|TRBD2|NA
TGCGCCAGCAGCCAAGATCGGACTAGCGGGGCTCTAAACATTCAGTACTTC
CASSQDRTSGALNIQYF
>TRBV30|TRBJ1-2|NA|once
TGTGCCTGGAGTGTGGCGAAGGGAGACTACACCTTC
CAWSVAKGDYTF
>TRBV19|TRBJ2-2|NA|NA
TGTGCCAGTAGTCCGCCGCAGGTCACCGGGGAGCTGTTTTTT
CASSPPQVTGELFF
>TRBV6-2/TRBV6-3|TRBJ1-5|TRBD1|NA
TGTGCCAGCAGTTACGTCTCTGGGGGACAGATTCATCAGCCCCAGCATTTT
CASSYVSGGQIHQPQHF
>TRBV7-3|TRBJ1-1|TRBD1|once
TGTGCCAGCAGCCTCACAGGGGGCGGGGAAGCTTTCTTT
CASSLTGGGEAFF
>TRBV5-6|TRBJ2-7|NA|many
TGTGCCAGCAGCTTGTTGTTCCGGGAAACCTACGAGCAGTACTTC
CASSLLFRETYEQYF
>TRBV28|TRBJ1-1|NA|NA
TGTGCCAGCAGTTTGGCCAGCACGGGGATCACTGAAGCTTTCTTT
CASSLASTGITEAFF
>TRBV10-3|TRBJ2-7|NA|NA
TGTGCCATCAGTGAACAAGGTCCGGGGGACGAGCAGTACTTC
CAISEQGPGDEQYF
>TRBV10-1|TRBJ2-3|TRBD2|NA
TGCGCCAGCACTAGCGGGGACACAGATACGCAGTATTTT
CASTSGDTDTQYF
>TRBV12-3/TRBV12-4|TRBJ2-1|TRBD2|NA
TGTGCCTCCTCGGCGGGGGTGTACAATGAGCAGTTCTTC
CASSAGVYNEQFF
>TRBV24-1|TRBJ2-3|TRBD2|NA
TGTGCCACCAGTGACCTAGCGGGGGGGCGAGATACGCAGTATTTT
CATSDLAGGRDTQYF
>TRBV11-2|TRBJ2-2|TRBD1|once
TGTGCCAGCAGCTTAACGGGACAGGGGGCGATCGGGGAGCTGTTTTTT
CASSLTGQGAIGELFF
>TRBV7-9|TRBJ1-1|TRBD1|NA
TGTGCCAGCAGCGAGACCGGGACAGGGCACGCTGAAGCTTTCTTT
CASSETGTGHAEAFF
>TRBV6-5|TRBJ1-1|TRBD1|NA
TGTGCCAGCAGACCACAGGGGGCCGCGATCACTGAAGCTTTCTTT
CASRPQGAAITEAFF